This is a list of T cell receptor beta chains from one sample in a study of sequential checkpoint blockade in melanoma. Sequencing was performed with immunoSEQ multiplex PCR; in TCRdb, only in-frame clones are kept and a portion is missing. This table holds tens of thousands of clones, roughly 32% found once. The sample here was tumor tissue (inferred from file names), taken from a patient given nivolumab and ipilimumab in sequence. These receptors were collected from a human donor with melanoma. CDR3s include the opening cysteine and the closing phenylalanine or tryptophan. A D gene is named only where the DNA matches it firmly. Clone sizes are given selectively: once, few, many, or a class where the clone is expanded.

V gene	D gene	clone size	J gene	CDR3 DNA	CDR3 protein
TRBV6-8	NA	few	TRBJ1-6	TGTGCCAGCAGTTACCCGCAGGGAGGATCACCCCTCCACTTT	CASSYPQGGSPLHF
TRBV9	NA	few	TRBJ1-6	TGTGCCAGCAGCGTAGACCCAGCCAATTCACCCCTCCACTTT	CASSVDPANSPLHF
TRBV11-3	TRBD1	many	TRBJ1-6	TGTGCCAGCAGCTTGTCCCCCGGACAGGGGTACCCGGGAACGGATTCACCCCTCCACTTT	CASSLSPGQGYPGTDSPLHF
TRBV6-8	TRBD1	few	TRBJ1-2	TGTGCCAGCAGTGCTAGGACAGGGTTAGGGGGTTACTATGGCTACACCTTC	CASSARTGLGGYYGYTF
TRBV6-8	NA	few	TRBJ1-5	TGTGCCAGCAGTTACTGGCAGGGCGTTAGCAATCAGCCCCAGCATTTT	CASSYWQGVSNQPQHF
TRBV29-1	NA	NA	TRBJ2-5	TGCAGCGTTGGGGAGGAATCGGAGACCCAGTACTTC	CSVGEESETQYF
TRBV28	NA	NA	TRBJ1-1	TGTGCCAGCAGTTCGGGGGGGACGGACGGAAACACTGAAGCTTTCTTT	CASSSGGTDGNTEAFF
TRBV10-2	NA	NA	TRBJ2-1	TGCGCCAGCACTCGGGGGCCGAATGAGCAGTTCTTC	CASTRGPNEQFF
TRBV19	TRBD1	NA	TRBJ1-1	TGTGCCAGTAAGCAGGGGGCCACTGAAGCTTTCTTT	CASKQGATEAFF
TRBV18	TRBD1	NA	TRBJ1-1	TGTGCCAGCTCAAGCTCGGACAGGGTGAACACTGAAGCTTTCTTT	CASSSSDRVNTEAFF
TRBV11-3	TRBD1	NA	TRBJ1-4	TGTGCCAGCAGCTCGGGACAGGGACTAGGAAAACTGTTTTTT	CASSSGQGLGKLFF